At least ten counts were recorded for the clone carrying this TCR beta chain. Antigen specificity is unknown. TCRdb processed the 5' RACE reads anew with MiXCR; each CDR3 protein has one entry. The sample holds roughly 200,000 distinct CDR3 sequences, 25% to 30% seen once. The sample originates from a study of CD8 T cells in ankylosing spondylitis. Study-wide points: Both synovial fluid and blood in reactive arthritis had previously been reported to carry some motif variants. Peripheral blood samples showed relatively rare disease-linked clones, and these clones were CD8+.

Germline-derived CDR1 and CDR2 are SGHRS and YFSETQ. The CDR3 sequence is 16 residues long. Trimming stripped 4 bases from V and 5 bases from J, with 19 bases between. The V gene is TRBV5-1, the J gene TRBJ2-1, with a tentative D call TRBD2 (6 bases). This TCR was sampled from a male donor with ankylosing spondylitis or in good health (not recorded which). The specimen was blood, either unsorted or a sorted T cell fraction (not recorded which). The CDR3 nucleotides are TGCGCCAGCAGCAGAAACTTAGCGGAAACACACAATGAGCAGTTCTTC. This translates into CASSRNLAETHNEQFF. Based on the CDR3 plus reference TRBV5-1 and TRBJ2-1, the full variable domain is KAGVTQTPRYLIKTRGQQVTLSCSPISGHRSVSWYQQTPGQGLQFLFEYFSETQRNKGNFPGRFSGRQFSNSRSEMNVSTLELGDSALYLCASSRNLAETHNEQFFGPGTRLTVL.